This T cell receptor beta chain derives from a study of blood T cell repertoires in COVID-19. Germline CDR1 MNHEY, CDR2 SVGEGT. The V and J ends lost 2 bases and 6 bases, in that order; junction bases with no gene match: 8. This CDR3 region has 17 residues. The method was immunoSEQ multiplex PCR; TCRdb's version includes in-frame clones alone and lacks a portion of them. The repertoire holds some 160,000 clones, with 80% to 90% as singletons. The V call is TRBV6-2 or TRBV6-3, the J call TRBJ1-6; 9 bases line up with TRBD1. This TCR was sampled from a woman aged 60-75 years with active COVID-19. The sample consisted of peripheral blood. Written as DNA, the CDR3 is TGTGCCAGCAGTTACCCTATCGGGACAGGGCGTAATTCACCCCTCCACTTT. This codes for CASSYPIGTGRNSPLHF.